The clone carrying this TCR beta chain was found many times. These data come from a study of regulatory T cells in long-lasting Graves disease. The length of the CDR3 is 15 residues. The germline V gene has CDR1 MDHEN and CDR2 SYDVKM. The ends lost 6 bases at V and 7 bases at J; junction bases unmatched: 10. Time point defined: persistent/refractory GD, antithyroid drugs over 5 years with positive TRAb. With RNA extracted from PBMCs as input, the TCR library was made. Peripheral blood, approximately 9.6 milliliters of it, was drawn into EDTA tubes. Arm-PCR with iRepertoire HTBI primers amplified the CDR3 regions for these TCR beta libraries. TCRdb fed the multiplex PCR reads into MiXCR, producing one record per CDR3 protein. The repertoire includes a few hundred thousand distinct CDR3 sequences, around 22% of them detected once, and around 26% sits in the top ten.

The chain employs TRBV28 and TRBJ2-7, with TRBD1 matching 12 bases. The specimen was peripheral blood mononuclear cells (PBMCs), collected when the disease was refractory, from a patient treated with antithyroid drugs. The TCR was taken from a female donor with Graves disease. The CDR3 DNA is TGTGCCAGCAGACGAGGGGGACAGGGGGCGTATGAGCAGTACTTC. Amino acid sequence: CASRRGGQGAYEQYF. Full variable domain (rest looked up from reference TRBV28 and TRBJ2-7): DVKVTQSSRYLVKRTGEKVFLECVQDMDHENMFWYRQDPGLGLRLIYFSYDVKMKEKGDIPEGYSVSREKKERFSLILESASTNQTSMYLCASRRGGQGAYEQYFGPGTRLTVT.